The present T cell receptor (beta chain) was sequenced within a study of cytomegalovirus exposure and HLA in healthy donors. Germline CDR1 LNHDA, CDR2 SQIVND (reference sequence). The CDR3 sequence is 14 residues long. Trimming stripped 3 bases from V and 0 bases from J, with 5 bases between. TCRdb's table, derived via immunoSEQ multiplex PCR, lists solely in-frame clones and lacks some. The sample shows some 140,000 clones, about four fifths of them seen only once. The receptor comes from a woman in her twenties or thirties in good health and CMV-seronegative. Sequenced material: PBMCs. V is TRBV19 and J is TRBJ1-4; no reliable D call. CDR3 amino acids: CASSISATNEKLFF. CDR3 nucleotide sequence: TGTGCCAGTAGTATTTCGGCAACTAATGAAAAACTGTTTTTT. The full variable domain, with the rest looked up from reference TRBV19 and TRBJ1-4, is DGGITQSPKYLFRKEGQNVTLSCEQNLNHDAMYWYRQDPGQGLRLIYYSQIVNDFQKGDIAEGYSVSREKKESFPLTVTSAQKNPTAFYLCASSISATNEKLFFGSGTQLSVL.